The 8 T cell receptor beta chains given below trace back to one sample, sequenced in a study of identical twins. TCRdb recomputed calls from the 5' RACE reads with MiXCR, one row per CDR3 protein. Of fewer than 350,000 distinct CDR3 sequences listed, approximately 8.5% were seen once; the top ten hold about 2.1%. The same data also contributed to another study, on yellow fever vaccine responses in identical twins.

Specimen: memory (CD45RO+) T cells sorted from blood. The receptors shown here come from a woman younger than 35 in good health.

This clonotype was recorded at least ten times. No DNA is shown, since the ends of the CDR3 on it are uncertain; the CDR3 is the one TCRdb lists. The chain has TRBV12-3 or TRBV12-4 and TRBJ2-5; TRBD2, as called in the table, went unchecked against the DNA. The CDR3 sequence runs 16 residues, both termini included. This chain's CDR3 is CASSRFGSGGNGVQYF.

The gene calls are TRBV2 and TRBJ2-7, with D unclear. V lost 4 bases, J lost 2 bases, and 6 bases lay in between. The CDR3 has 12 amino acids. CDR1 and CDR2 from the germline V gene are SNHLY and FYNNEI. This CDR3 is CASSGRTYEQYV. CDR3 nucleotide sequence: TGTGCCAGCAGTGGCAGGACCTACGAGCAGTACGTC.

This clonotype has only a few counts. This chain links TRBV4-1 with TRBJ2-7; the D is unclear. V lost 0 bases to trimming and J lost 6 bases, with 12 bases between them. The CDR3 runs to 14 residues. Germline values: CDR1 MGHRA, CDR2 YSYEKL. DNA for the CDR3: TGCGCCAGCAGCCAAGAATTTGGGTCCGGCGAGCAGTACGTC. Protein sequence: CASSQEFGSGEQYV.

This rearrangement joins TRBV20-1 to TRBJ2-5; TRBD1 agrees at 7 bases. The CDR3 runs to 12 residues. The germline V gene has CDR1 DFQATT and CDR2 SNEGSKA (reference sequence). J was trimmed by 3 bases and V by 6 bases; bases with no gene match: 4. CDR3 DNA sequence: TGCAGTGCGCACAGGGGAAAAGAGACCCAGTACTTC. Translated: CSAHRGKETQYF.

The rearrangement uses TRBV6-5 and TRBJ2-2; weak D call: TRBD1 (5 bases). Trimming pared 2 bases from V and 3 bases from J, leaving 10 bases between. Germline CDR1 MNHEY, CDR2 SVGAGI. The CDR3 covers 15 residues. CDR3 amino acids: CASSYMTVHTGELFF. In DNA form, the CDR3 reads TGTGCCAGCAGTTACATGACAGTGCACACCGGGGAGCTGTTTTTT.

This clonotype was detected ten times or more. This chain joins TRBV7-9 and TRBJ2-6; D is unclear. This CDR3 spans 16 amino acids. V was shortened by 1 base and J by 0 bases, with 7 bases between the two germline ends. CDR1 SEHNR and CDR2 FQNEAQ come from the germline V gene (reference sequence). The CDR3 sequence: CASSLDGSSGANVLTF. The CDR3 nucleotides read TGTGCCAGCAGCTTAGATGGTTCCTCTGGGGCCAACGTCCTGACTTTC.

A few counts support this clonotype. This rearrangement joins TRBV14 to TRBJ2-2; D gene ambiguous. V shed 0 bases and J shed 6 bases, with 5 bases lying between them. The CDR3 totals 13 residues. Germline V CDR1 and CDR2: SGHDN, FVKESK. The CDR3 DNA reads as TGTGCCAGCAGCCAAGAGTTTTCCGGGGAGCTGTTTTTT. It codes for CASSQEFSGELFF.

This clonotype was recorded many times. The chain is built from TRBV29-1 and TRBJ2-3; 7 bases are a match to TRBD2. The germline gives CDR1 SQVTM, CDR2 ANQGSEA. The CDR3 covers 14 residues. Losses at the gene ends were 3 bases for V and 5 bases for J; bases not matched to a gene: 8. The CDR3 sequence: CSVDGRERIDTQYF. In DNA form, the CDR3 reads TGCAGCGTTGATGGGCGGGAGAGGATAGATACGCAGTATTTT.